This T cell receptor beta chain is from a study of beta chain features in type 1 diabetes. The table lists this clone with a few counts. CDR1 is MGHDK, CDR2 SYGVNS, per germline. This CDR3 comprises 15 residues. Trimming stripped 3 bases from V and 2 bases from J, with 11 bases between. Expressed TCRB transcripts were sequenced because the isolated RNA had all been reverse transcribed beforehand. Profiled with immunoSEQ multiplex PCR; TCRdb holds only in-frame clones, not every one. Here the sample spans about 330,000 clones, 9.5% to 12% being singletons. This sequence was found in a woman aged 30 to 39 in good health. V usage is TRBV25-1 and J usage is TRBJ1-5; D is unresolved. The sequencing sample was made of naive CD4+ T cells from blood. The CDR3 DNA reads TGTGCCAGCAGTGAGGGCCCAGCGGGCAATCAGCCCCAGCATTTT. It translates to CASSEGPAGNQPQHF.